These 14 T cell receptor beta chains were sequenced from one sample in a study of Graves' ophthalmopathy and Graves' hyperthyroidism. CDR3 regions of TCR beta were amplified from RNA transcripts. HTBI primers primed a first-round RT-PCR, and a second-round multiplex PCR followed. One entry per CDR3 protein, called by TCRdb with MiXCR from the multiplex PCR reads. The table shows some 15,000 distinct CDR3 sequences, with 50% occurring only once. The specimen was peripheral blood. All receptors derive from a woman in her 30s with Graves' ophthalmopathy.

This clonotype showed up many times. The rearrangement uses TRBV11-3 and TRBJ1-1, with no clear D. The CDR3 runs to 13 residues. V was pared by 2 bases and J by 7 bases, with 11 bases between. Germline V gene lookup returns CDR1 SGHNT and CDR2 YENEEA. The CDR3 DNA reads TGTGCCAGCAGCTTATCAGAAGGCCTTGAAGCTTTCTTT. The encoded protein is CASSLSEGLEAFF.

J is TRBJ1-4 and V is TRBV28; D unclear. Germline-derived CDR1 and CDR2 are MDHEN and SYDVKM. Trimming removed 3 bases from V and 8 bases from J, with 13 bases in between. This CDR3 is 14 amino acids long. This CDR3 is CASSFGSFGEKLFF. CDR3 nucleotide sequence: TGTGCCAGCAGTTTTGGTTCCTTTGGAGAAAAACTGTTTTTT.

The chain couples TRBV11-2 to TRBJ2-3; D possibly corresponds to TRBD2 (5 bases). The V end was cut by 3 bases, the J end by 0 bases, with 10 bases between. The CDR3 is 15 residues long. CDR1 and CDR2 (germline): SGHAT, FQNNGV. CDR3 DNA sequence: TGTGCCAGCAGCTTCGGCGGACTTAGCACAGATACGCAGTATTTT. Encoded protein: CASSFGGLSTDTQYF.

The CDR3 loop is CASSLHVASEQYF. Written as DNA, the CDR3 is TGTGCCAGCAGCCTCCACGTGGCCTCCGAGCAGTACTTC. The chain recombines TRBV12-3 or TRBV12-4 with TRBJ2-7; no firm D call. Trimming left V 6 bases short and J 6 bases short, with 15 bases between. This CDR3 has 13 amino acids.

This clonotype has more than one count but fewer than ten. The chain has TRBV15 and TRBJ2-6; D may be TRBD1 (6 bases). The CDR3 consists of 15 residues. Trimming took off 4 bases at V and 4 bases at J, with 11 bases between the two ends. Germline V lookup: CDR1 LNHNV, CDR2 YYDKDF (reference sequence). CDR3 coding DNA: TGTGCCACCAGCAAGCATACAGGGGGGGCCAACGTCCTGACTTTC. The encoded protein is CATSKHTGGANVLTF.

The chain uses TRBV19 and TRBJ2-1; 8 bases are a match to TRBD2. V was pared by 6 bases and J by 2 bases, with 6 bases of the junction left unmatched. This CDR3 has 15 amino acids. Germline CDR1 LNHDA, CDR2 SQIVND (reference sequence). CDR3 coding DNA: TGTGCCAGTAGCCGAGTAGCGGGACCCTACAATGAGCAGTTCTTC. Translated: CASSRVAGPYNEQFF.

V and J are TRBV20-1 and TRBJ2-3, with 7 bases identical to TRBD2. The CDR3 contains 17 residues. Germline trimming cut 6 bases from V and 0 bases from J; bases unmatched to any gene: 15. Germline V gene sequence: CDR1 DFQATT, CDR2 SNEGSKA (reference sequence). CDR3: CSAYSGTNPTSTDTQYF. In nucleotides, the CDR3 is TGCAGTGCGTACTCCGGGACTAACCCAACTAGCACAGATACGCAGTATTTT.

CDR3 sequence reads: CASSSIPHSPLHF. The DNA of the CDR3 is TGTGCCAGCAGCTCTATTCCTCATTCACCCCTCCACTTT. V and J are TRBV7-2 and TRBJ1-6, with D unresolved. Germline CDR1 reads SGHTA; CDR2 reads FQGNSA. The ends were cut back, 4 bases at V and 8 bases at J, with 9 bases in the middle. This CDR3 contains 13 residues.

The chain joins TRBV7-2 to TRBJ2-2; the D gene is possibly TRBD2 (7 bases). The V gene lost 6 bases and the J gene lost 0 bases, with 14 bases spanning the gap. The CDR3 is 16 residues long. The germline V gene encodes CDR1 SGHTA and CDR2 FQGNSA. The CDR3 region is CASSWGGGTNTGELFF. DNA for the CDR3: TGTGCCAGCAGTTGGGGGGGCGGTACGAACACCGGGGAGCTGTTTTTT.

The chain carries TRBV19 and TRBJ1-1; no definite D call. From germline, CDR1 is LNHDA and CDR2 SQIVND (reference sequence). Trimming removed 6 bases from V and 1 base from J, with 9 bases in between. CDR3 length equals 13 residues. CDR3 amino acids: CASSSIGNTEAFF. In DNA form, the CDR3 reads TGTGCCAGTAGCTCAATAGGGAACACTGAAGCTTTCTTT.

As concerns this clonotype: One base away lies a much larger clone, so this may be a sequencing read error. CDR3 in DNA: TGCAGCGGCCCCACTATGGGGGAGCCTGGAGAGACCCAGTACTTC. It is translated as CSGPTMGEPGETQYF. The J gene is TRBJ2-5, the V gene TRBV29-1; D assignment may be TRBD1 or TRBD2 (5 bases each). Germline assignment: CDR1 SQVTM and CDR2 ANQGSEA. V lost 7 bases, J lost 4 bases, and 22 bases lay in between. This CDR3 has 15 amino acids.

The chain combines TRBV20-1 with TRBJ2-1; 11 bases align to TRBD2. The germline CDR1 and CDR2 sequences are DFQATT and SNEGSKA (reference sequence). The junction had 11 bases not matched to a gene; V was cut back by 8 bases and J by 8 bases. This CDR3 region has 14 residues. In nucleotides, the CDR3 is TGCAGTACACTAGCGGGAGCCGCTAAGGATGAGCAGTTCTTC. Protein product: CSTLAGAAKDEQFF.

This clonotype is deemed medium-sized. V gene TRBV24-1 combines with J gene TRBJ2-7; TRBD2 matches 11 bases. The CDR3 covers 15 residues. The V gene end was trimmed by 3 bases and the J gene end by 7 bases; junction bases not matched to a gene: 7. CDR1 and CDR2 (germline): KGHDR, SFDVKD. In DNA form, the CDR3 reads TGTGCCACCAGTGATGCCGGGACTAGCGGAAAAGAGCAGTACTTC. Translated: CATSDAGTSGKEQYF.

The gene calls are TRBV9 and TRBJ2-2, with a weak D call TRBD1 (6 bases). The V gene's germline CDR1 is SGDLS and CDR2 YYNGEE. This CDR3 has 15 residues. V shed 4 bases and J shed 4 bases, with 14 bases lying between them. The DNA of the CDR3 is TGTGCCAGCAGCCCAAACAGGGTACCCACCGGGGAGCTGTTTTTT. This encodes CASSPNRVPTGELFF.